The 5 T cell receptor beta chains given below trace back to one sample, sequenced in a study of sequential checkpoint blockade in melanoma. TCRdb keeps only in-frame clones here, not all; method: immunoSEQ multiplex PCR. The sample has under 6,000 clones, approximately 35% seen once; the top ten hold around 10%. The treatment here: randomized to nivolumab then ipilimumab (arm A) or the reverse (arm B). The sequencing used tumor tissue (inferred from file names), collected from a patient given nivolumab and ipilimumab in sequence. The receptors stem from a human donor with melanoma.

V usage is TRBV28 and J usage is TRBJ1-2; TRBD1 matches at 10 bases. V lost 10 bases to trimming and J lost 6 bases; unmatched junction nucleotides: 14. CDR3 length equals 15 residues. The germline V gene encodes CDR1 MDHEN and CDR2 SYDVKM. CDR3 loop: CATLVLLGTGDGYTF. In DNA, the CDR3 is TGTGCCACCCTAGTGCTTTTGGGGACAGGGGATGGCTACACCTTC.

This clone is labeled as medium-sized. This chain uses TRBV6-8 with TRBJ2-1; 16 nucleotides match TRBD2. J gave up 5 bases and V 7 bases, and 11 bases lay outside the gene matches. Per germline, CDR1 MNHGY and CDR2 SAAAGT. The CDR3 consists of 18 residues. The CDR3: CASKPRGLAGGPHNEQFF. CDR3 nucleotide sequence: TGTGCCAGCAAACCCCGGGGACTAGCGGGAGGGCCCCACAATGAGCAGTTCTTC.

The chain uses TRBV29-1 and TRBJ1-1, with D perhaps TRBD1 (5 bases). The CDR3 is made up of 14 amino acids. V lost 5 bases and J lost 5, with 18 bases in between. CDR1 and CDR2 from the germline V gene are SQVTM and ANQGSEA. In DNA, the CDR3 is TGCAGCGTTCCGCATGACAGCTCCGGGACTGAAGCTTTCTTT. It encodes CSVPHDSSGTEAFF.

This chain connects TRBV10-2 to TRBJ2-1; TRBD2 aligns across 8 bases. V gave up 4 bases and J gave up 0 bases; unmatched junction bases: 5. Germline assignment: CDR1 WSHSY and CDR2 SAAADI. The CDR3 extends over 16 amino acids. CDR3 amino acids: CASSVSSGSSYNEQFF. In nucleotides, the CDR3 is TGCGCCAGCAGTGTTTCCAGCGGGAGCTCCTACAATGAGCAGTTCTTC.

The chain joins TRBV11-3 to TRBJ2-1; TRBD2 matches 9 bases. The CDR3 runs 14 residues. Germline CDR1 SGHNT, CDR2 YENEEA. Trimming at V came to 6 bases and at J to 7 bases, leaving 7 bases not matched to a gene. CDR3: CASSSGTSRNEQFF. Here the CDR3 DNA reads TGTGCCAGCAGTTCCGGGACTAGCCGGAATGAGCAGTTCTTC.